A selection of T cell receptor beta chains follows, all from one sample in a study of CD8 T cells in ankylosing spondylitis. TCRdb reprocessed the 5' RACE reads with MiXCR, giving one entry per CDR3 protein. The sample contains just under 550,000 distinct CDR3 sequences, about 12% of which appear only once. Sequencing input: blood, either unsorted or a sorted T cell fraction (not recorded which). The receptors stem from a male donor with ankylosing spondylitis. CDR3s include the opening cysteine and the closing phenylalanine or tryptophan. The D gene is left open where the match is weak. Only part of the rows carry a size: once, few, many, or a class if the clone is expanded.

d_call,v_call,clone_size,cdr3_length,j_call,cdr3_aa,cdr3_nt
-,TRBV7-9,-,13,TRBJ2-2,CASSLGEPGELFF,TGTGCCAGCAGCTTAGGGGAACCCGGGGAGCTGTTTTTT
-,TRBV6-1,-,13,TRBJ1-1,CASRGQWNTEAFF,TGTGCCAGCCGTGGACAGTGGAACACTGAAGCTTTCTTT
-,TRBV5-1,-,15,TRBJ2-3,CASSLGGKITDTQYF,TGCGCCAGCAGCTTGGGTGGGAAAATCACAGATACGCAGTATTTT
TRBD2,TRBV20-1,few,16,TRBJ2-1,CSVYGTSGRAHNEQFF,TGCAGTGTCTATGGGACTAGCGGGAGGGCCCACAATGAGCAGTTCTTC
TRBD1,TRBV2,many,14,TRBJ2-5,CASIGTDPQETQYF,TGTGCCAGCATCGGGACAGATCCCCAAGAGACCCAGTACTTC
TRBD2,TRBV24-1,-,18,TRBJ2-2,CATSDSWTSGSHTGELFF,TGTGCCACCAGTGATTCCTGGACTAGCGGGAGCCACACCGGGGAGCTGTTTTTT
-,TRBV7-9,many,13,TRBJ2-1,CASSLDFSNEQFF,TGTGCCAGCAGCTTAGATTTCTCCAATGAGCAGTTCTTC
-,TRBV15,few,14,TRBJ2-7,CATSRGGDSYEQYF,TGTGCCACCAGCAGAGGGGGGGACTCCTACGAGCAGTACTTC
TRBD1,TRBV2,-,14,TRBJ1-1,CASTGQGADTEAFF,TGTGCCAGCACAGGACAGGGGGCGGACACTGAAGCTTTCTTT
-,TRBV21-1,-,16,TRBJ1-5,CASRQRDSDSNQPQHF,TGTGCCAGTCGTCAGAGGGACAGTGATAGCAATCAGCCCCAGCATTTT
-,TRBV29-1,-,12,TRBJ1-5,CSAAVANQPQHF,TGCAGCGCCGCCGTGGCAAATCAGCCCCAGCATTTT
-,TRBV28,many,14,TRBJ2-2,CASILRGVGGELFF,TGTGCCAGCATCCTAAGAGGGGTCGGCGGGGAGCTGTTTTTT
TRBD1,TRBV20-1,-,13,TRBJ1-2,CSARPGQGHGYTF,TGCAGTGCTAGACCAGGACAGGGCCATGGCTACACCTTC
-,TRBV20-1,few,13,TRBJ2-1,CSARDLLANEQFF,TGCAGTGCTAGAGATTTATTAGCCAATGAGCAGTTCTTC
TRBD1,TRBV6-1,-,15,TRBJ1-1,CASSGRDSPNTEAFF,TGTGCCAGCAGTGGTCGGGACAGCCCGAACACTGAAGCTTTCTTT
-,TRBV9,few,13,TRBJ1-2,CASSVEVRGIHTF,TGTGCCAGCAGCGTAGAGGTGAGAGGTATTCACACCTTC
TRBD2,TRBV3-1,few,20,TRBJ2-1,CASSQALLAGGQGSYNEQFF,TGTGCCAGCAGCCAAGCCTTACTAGCGGGAGGGCAGGGATCCTACAATGAGCAGTTCTTC
-,TRBV4-1,many,15,TRBJ1-1,CASSQDPGQYTEAFF,TGCGCCAGCAGCCAAGACCCCGGACAGTACACTGAAGCTTTCTTT
TRBD2,TRBV5-1,many,16,TRBJ2-1,CASRKTSGTNYNEQFF,TGCGCCAGCAGAAAGACTAGCGGAACTAACTACAATGAGCAGTTCTTC
-,TRBV19,-,14,TRBJ2-3,CASSMVQGADTQYF,TGTGCCAGTAGTATGGTTCAGGGTGCAGATACGCAGTATTTT
TRBD2,TRBV10-3,many,16,TRBJ2-2,CAISIGLAGGLGELFF,TGTGCCATCTCAATCGGGCTAGCGGGAGGGCTCGGGGAGCTGTTTTTT
TRBD1,TRBV7-9,-,14,TRBJ1-4,CASSRDRADEKLFF,TGTGCCAGCAGCCGGGACAGGGCTGATGAAAAACTGTTTTTT
TRBD2,TRBV23-1,few,18,TRBJ2-7,CASSQSPHHSGRAYEQYF,TGCGCCAGCAGTCAATCCCCACACCACAGCGGGAGAGCCTACGAGCAGTACTTC
-,TRBV29-1,many,12,TRBJ2-1,CSSGRGSNEQFF,TGCAGCTCTGGCAGGGGCTCGAATGAGCAGTTCTTC
-,TRBV29-1,few,13,TRBJ1-4,CSASGDGGEKLFF,TGCAGCGCTTCTGGGGACGGAGGGGAAAAACTGTTTTTT
TRBD2,TRBV4-1,few,15,TRBJ2-5,CASSPGVAGEETQYF,TGCGCCAGCAGCCCCGGAGTAGCGGGAGAAGAGACCCAGTACTTC
-,TRBV5-1,-,15,TRBJ2-1,CASSSQEGGGSEQFF,TGCGCCAGCAGCTCCCAGGAAGGAGGGGGCTCAGAGCAGTTCTTC
-,TRBV20-1,-,16,TRBJ2-1,CSAEGSTTRSYNEQFF,TGCAGTGCTGAAGGATCGACTACCCGCTCCTACAATGAGCAGTTCTTC
TRBD2,TRBV4-2,-,19,TRBJ2-3,CASSRGLAEGLITTDTQYF,TGTGCCAGCAGCCGCGGACTAGCGGAGGGCCTAATTACCACAGATACGCAGTATTTT
TRBD2,TRBV12-3/TRBV12-4,-,17,TRBJ2-1,CASSLPSGRGSYNEQFF,TGTGCCAGCAGTTTACCTAGCGGGAGGGGCTCCTACAATGAGCAGTTCTTC
-,TRBV6-2/TRBV6-3,few,13,TRBJ1-2,CASSSPGQYGYTF,TGTGCCAGCAGTTCCCCCGGGCAATATGGCTACACCTTC
-,TRBV15,-,16,TRBJ2-5,CATSRDPPDRQETQYF,TGTGCCACCAGCAGAGATCCCCCGGACAGACAAGAGACCCAGTACTTC
TRBD2,TRBV5-1,-,19,TRBJ2-2,CASSLTGTSGRADTGELFF,TGCGCCAGCAGCTTAACCGGGACTAGCGGGAGGGCCGACACCGGGGAGCTGTTTTTT
TRBD2,TRBV6-2/TRBV6-3,-,16,TRBJ2-1,CASSGLAGDYYNEQFF,TGTGCCAGCAGCGGACTAGCGGGGGACTACTACAATGAGCAGTTCTTC
TRBD2,TRBV5-1,few,16,TRBJ2-3,CASSQGLAGITDTQYF,TGCGCCAGCAGCCAGGGGCTAGCGGGAATCACAGATACGCAGTATTTT
TRBD1,TRBV6-1,-,16,TRBJ1-1,CASSEGAGGVNTEAFF,TGTGCCAGCAGTGAAGGGGCAGGGGGCGTGAACACTGAAGCTTTCTTT
-,TRBV7-2,-,14,TRBJ2-2,CASSLDLVTGELFF,TGTGCCAGCAGCTTAGATTTGGTCACCGGGGAGCTGTTTTTT
-,TRBV7-9,-,12,TRBJ1-2,CASSLGAVGCTF,TGTGCCAGCAGCTTAGGGGCAGTCGGATGCACCTTC
-,TRBV20-1,-,15,TRBJ1-5,CSALKLAAGDQPQHF,TGCAGTGCGCTAAAGTTGGCGGCCGGCGATCAGCCCCAGCATTTT
-,TRBV12-3/TRBV12-4,many,15,TRBJ1-5,CASSLMDRRNQPQHF,TGTGCCAGCAGTCTTATGGACCGACGTAATCAGCCCCAGCATTTT
-,TRBV20-1,-,16,TRBJ2-5,CSALRYRDSYQETQYF,TGCAGTGCCTTGCGCTACAGGGATTCCTACCAAGAGACCCAGTACTTC